The clone carrying this T cell receptor beta chain was observed at least ten times. Its antigen is not identified. These data are taken from a study of read filtering for tumor transcriptome and immune sequencing. Whole-study context: The cohort had approximately 16 men and approximately 13 women aged roughly 45 to 90, mean about 66 years. TCR-mapped reads were about 4.05 to 11 million with IR-seq versus roughly 75 to 1,400 with RNA-seq. Study results and limitations: Single-read clonotypes: roughly 80% of IR-seq clonotypes (around 3.5% of reads), 65% to 75% of RNA-seq clonotypes (around 45% of reads).

Molecular barcoded adaptors covering alpha/delta and beta/gamma chains were used on roughly 370 ng RNA. TCRdb recomputed calls from the reads with MiXCR, one row per CDR3 protein. The data contain 75,000 to 95,000 distinct CDR3 sequences, roughly 21% of them seen just once; the ten biggest clones take up roughly an eighth. Trimming removed 4 bases from V and 5 bases from J; junction bases left unmatched: 9. The germline V gene encodes CDR1 SGHRS and CDR2 YFSETQ. The CDR3 length is 15 residues. The chain couples TRBV5-1 to TRBJ2-1, with 7 nucleotides matching TRBD2. This receptor was taken from a donor at least 40 years old with multiple myeloma. Sequencing input: a population of CD138-negative cells sorted from bone marrow. The CDR3 DNA sequence: TGCGCCAGCAGCCCTCGTTGGGCGGGGGACAATGAGCAGTTCTTC. Its protein is CASSPRWAGDNEQFF.